The clone carrying this TCR beta chain was detected many times. Its antigen is not known. The data stem from a study of human T cells and chemical hapten exposure. As for the study in general: Variability of per-sample TCR yields stemmed mainly from small differences in pooled library volume.

V was trimmed by 3 bases and J by 9 bases, leaving 12 bases between them. The CDR3 totals 13 residues. Total RNA extraction was carried out from unfractionated whole blood. Separate cDNA molecules received unique molecular identifiers, which the library attached to them. TCRdb reanalysed the 5' RACE reads using MiXCR and keeps one entry per CDR3 protein. The table records around 140,000 distinct CDR3 sequences, roughly 4.1% of them present only once. Broader study findings: Sensitization with DPC brought no change to TCRs above 1 in 1000 in frequency.

This rearrangement joins TRBV12-3 or TRBV12-4 to TRBJ2-4; D uncertain. This receptor was identified in a female donor in good health. The CDR3 reads CASSFTRSRIQYF. The CDR3 DNA is TGTGCCAGCAGTTTTACCAGGAGTCGCATTCAGTACTTC.